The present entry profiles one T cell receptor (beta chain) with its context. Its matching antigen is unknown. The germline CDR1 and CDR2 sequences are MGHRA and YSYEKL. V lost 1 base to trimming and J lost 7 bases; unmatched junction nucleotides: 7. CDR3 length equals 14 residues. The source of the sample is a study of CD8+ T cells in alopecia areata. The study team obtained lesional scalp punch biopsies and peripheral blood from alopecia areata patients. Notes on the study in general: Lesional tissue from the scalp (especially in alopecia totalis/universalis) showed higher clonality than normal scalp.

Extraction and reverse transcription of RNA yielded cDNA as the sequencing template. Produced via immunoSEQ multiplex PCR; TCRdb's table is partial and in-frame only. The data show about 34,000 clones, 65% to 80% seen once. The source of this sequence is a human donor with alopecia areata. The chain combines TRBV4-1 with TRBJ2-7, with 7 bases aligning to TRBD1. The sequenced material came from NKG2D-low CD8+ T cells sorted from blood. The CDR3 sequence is CASSQVQGTWEQYF. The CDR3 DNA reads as TGCGCCAGCAGCCAAGTACAGGGGACCTGGGAGCAGTACTTC.